A selection of T cell receptor beta chains follows, all from one sample in a study of T cell clonotyping in hematopoietic cell transplantation. Clones were sequenced by immunoSEQ multiplex PCR, and TCRdb holds only the in-frame ones, with some missing. This table holds some 8,800 clones, approximately 93% found once. Sequencing was performed on PBMCs, taken 100 days after allogeneic stem cell transplant. These receptors were obtained from a male patient between 45 and 59 years old who had an allogeneic stem cell transplant from a related donor, so T cells may come from the graft donor. Some clones in this sample may be carry-over from other donors' samples. Both conserved end residues are part of each CDR3. A D gene is named only where the DNA matches it firmly. Clone size is given for some rows only: seen once, a few or many times, or a class if the clone is expanded.

D gene | J gene | clone size | V gene | CDR3 DNA | CDR3 protein
TRBD2 | TRBJ2-3 | . | TRBV6-1 | TGTGCCTCCTCGGGGAGAGGACTAGGAACAGATACGCAGTATTTT | CASSGRGLGTDTQYF
. | TRBJ1-2 | . | TRBV7-6 | TGTGCCAGCAGTTTCTGGACCCGGGACAAAGATAACTATGGCTACACCTTC | CASSFWTRDKDNYGYTF
. | TRBJ1-2 | . | TRBV7-2 | TGTGCCAGCAGCTTATCTCCGAGTGATGGCTACACCTTC | CASSLSPSDGYTF
TRBD1 | TRBJ2-7 | . | TRBV2 | TGTGCCAGCAGGGATACCGGGACAGTCTACGAGCAGTACTTC | CASRDTGTVYEQYF
TRBD1 | TRBJ2-3 | once | TRBV6-5 | TGTGCCACACGGGTGGCAGGGGGAAAGCAGTATTTT | CATRVAGGKQYF
. | TRBJ1-5 | . | TRBV4-1 | TGCGCCAGCAGCCAAGTATTGTTCATACCGACAGGCAGGCTCAATCAGCCCCAGCATTTT | CASSQVLFIPTGRLNQPQHF
. | TRBJ2-7 | . | TRBV9 | TGTGCCAGCAGCTCGGGACCACGAACCTACGAGCAGTACTTC | CASSSGPRTYEQYF
. | TRBJ2-3 | . | TRBV5-4 | TGTGCCAGCAGCTCTAGCACAGATACGCAGTATTTT | CASSSSTDTQYF
. | TRBJ2-1 | . | TRBV6-5 | TGTGCCAGCAGTTCCTCCGGGAACTCACACCCTCTGCAGTTCTTC | CASSSSGNSHPLQFF
. | TRBJ2-1 | . | TRBV2 | TGTGCCAGCCTAAGCCGAGGGGGGGGCAATGAGCAGTTCTTC | CASLSRGGGNEQFF
. | TRBJ2-7 | . | TRBV6-6 | TGTGCCAGCAGTTACGACGGCTACGGGCAGTACTTC | CASSYDGYGQYF
. | TRBJ2-3 | . | TRBV29-1 | TGCAGCGTTGAAAACTTGTTAGGGCGGGGCACAGATACGCAGTATTTT | CSVENLLGRGTDTQYF
. | TRBJ2-5 | . | TRBV7-9 | TGTGCCAGCAGGGACAAGACAGGTTCTCAAGAGACCCAGTACTTC | CASRDKTGSQETQYF
. | TRBJ2-6 | . | TRBV6-5 | TGTGCCAGCAGTTATGGGGCCGGGGCCAACGTCCTGACTTTC | CASSYGAGANVLTF
. | TRBJ1-6 | . | TRBV14 | TGTGCCAGCAGCCAAGGTTCCGGATCACCCCTCCACTTT | CASSQGSGSPLHF
. | TRBJ2-7 | . | TRBV2 | TGTGCCAGCAGTTTGGGGCAGGGGACTTTCGAGCAGTACTTC | CASSLGQGTFEQYF
TRBD1 | TRBJ1-2 | . | TRBV7-9 | TGTGCCAGCAGCCCGTACTCCGGGACAGGGGGCCTTCTCTATGGCTACACCTTC | CASSPYSGTGGLLYGYTF
TRBD1 | TRBJ2-7 | . | TRBV6-1 | TGTGCCACCCAATGGGGACAGGGGCAATCCGAGCAGTACTTC | CATQWGQGQSEQYF
. | TRBJ2-2 | . | TRBV5-1 | TGCGCCAGCAGCTCAGGTGGGGTGAACACCGGGGAGCTGTTTTTT | CASSSGGVNTGELFF
. | TRBJ1-2 | . | TRBV2 | TGTGCCAGCAGCGGCGGGACACTCTATGGCTACACCTTC | CASSGGTLYGYTF
. | TRBJ1-1 | . | TRBV29-1 | TGCAGCGTTCTGAAGGGAAGGAACACTGAAGCTTTCTTT | CSVLKGRNTEAFF
TRBD1 | TRBJ1-1 | . | TRBV18 | TGTGCCAGCTCACCAGCAGGGACAGGGTCTGAAGCTTTCTTT | CASSPAGTGSEAFF
. | TRBJ2-7 | . | TRBV11-2 | TGTGCCAGCAGCCCTACGGACTACGAGCAGTACTTC | CASSPTDYEQYF
. | TRBJ1-1 | . | TRBV7-9 | TGTGCCAGCAGCTTCGAGTTGAACACTGAAGCTTTCTTT | CASSFELNTEAFF
. | TRBJ1-2 | . | TRBV18 | TGTGCCAGCTCACCACAGGGGCTTCAGTTATTCAACTATGGCTACACCTTC | CASSPQGLQLFNYGYTF
. | TRBJ2-1 | . | TRBV19 | TGTGCCAGTAGTATGGCGGCGGGATACAATGAGCAGTTCTTC | CASSMAAGYNEQFF
. | TRBJ2-7 | . | TRBV14 | TGTGCCAGCAGCCAACCCCCCCACGAGCAGTACTTC | CASSQPPHEQYF
. | TRBJ1-2 | . | TRBV19 | TGTGCCAGTAGTATAGTACGCAGCAATGGCTACACCTTC | CASSIVRSNGYTF
. | TRBJ1-1 | . | TRBV4-2 | TGTGCCAGCAGCCAAGATGTATCTAGGGATGGCACTGAAGCTTTCTTT | CASSQDVSRDGTEAFF
. | TRBJ2-3 | . | TRBV11-3 | TGTGCCAGCAGCCAAGGGACAAGCCCAGGCACAGATACGCAGTATTTT | CASSQGTSPGTDTQYF
TRBD2 | TRBJ2-7 | . | TRBV7-9 | TGTGCCAGCAGCTCCGGGACGACTAGCGGGCACTACGAGCAGTACTTC | CASSSGTTSGHYEQYF
. | TRBJ1-2 | . | TRBV14 | TGTGCCAGCAGCCCAAGACCTATCTATGGCTACACCTTC | CASSPRPIYGYTF
TRBD2 | TRBJ2-7 | . | TRBV7-9 | TGTGCCAGCAGCACGACTAGCGGAGAGCAGTACTTC | CASSTTSGEQYF
. | TRBJ2-3 | . | TRBV5-3 | TGTGCCAGAAGCTTGCGAAGGGTAGCAAGCACAGATACGCAGTATTTT | CARSLRRVASTDTQYF
. | TRBJ2-7 | . | TRBV5-6 | TGTGCCAGCAGCTTCGGACGGTCCTACGAGCAGTACTTC | CASSFGRSYEQYF
. | TRBJ2-3 | once | TRBV4-2 | TGTGCCAGCAGTTGGACCCTCTCGGGCACAGATACGCAGTATTTT | CASSWTLSGTDTQYF
. | TRBJ2-7 | . | TRBV6-1 | TGTGCCAGCAGTGAGAGTCAATCCTACGAGCAGTACTTC | CASSESQSYEQYF
TRBD1 | TRBJ2-5 | . | TRBV7-7 | TGTGCTAGCAGCTTAGCGGACAGGGGAGAGACCCAGTACTTC | CASSLADRGETQYF
. | TRBJ1-1 | . | TRBV19 | TGTGCCAGTAGTATCGGGTGGTCGGGCACTGAAGCTTTCTTT | CASSIGWSGTEAFF
. | TRBJ1-1 | . | TRBV6-6 | TGTGCCAGCACCCACGAGAGGGCGAACACTGAAGCTTTCTTT | CASTHERANTEAFF
. | TRBJ1-3 | . | TRBV27 | TGTGCCAGCAGTTCCCGAAACAGGGCCGGAAACACCATATATTTT | CASSSRNRAGNTIYF
. | TRBJ1-2 | . | TRBV5-1 | TGCGCCAGCAGCTCCCCAAACGGGGATGGCTACACCTTC | CASSSPNGDGYTF
. | TRBJ1-4 | . | TRBV19 | TGTGCCAGCGGGAGAAACGGGTCAGGGAAAGAAAAACTGTTTTTT | CASGRNGSGKEKLFF
TRBD2 | TRBJ2-7 | . | TRBV7-8 | TGTGCCAGCAGCTTGGGTCTCTGGCGGGAGGATCTCTACGAGCAGTACTTC | CASSLGLWREDLYEQYF
. | TRBJ1-2 | . | TRBV5-4 | TGTGCCAGCAGCCTGGACGGAGCTAACTATGGCTACACCTTC | CASSLDGANYGYTF
. | TRBJ2-2 | . | TRBV19 | TGTGCCAGTAGTATAGGAAGTGGTTCCGGGGAGCTGTTTTTT | CASSIGSGSGELFF
. | TRBJ1-6 | . | TRBV7-9 | TGTGCCAGCAGCCCCGGGACACCGAACTCACCCCTCCACTTT | CASSPGTPNSPLHF
. | TRBJ2-1 | . | TRBV6-5 | TGTGCCAGCAGACGGGGGCGCCCCTACAATGAGCAGTTCTTC | CASRRGRPYNEQFF
. | TRBJ2-1 | . | TRBV2 | TGTGCCAGCAGTGCGGTAACAGGGTCCTACAATGAGCAGTTCTTC | CASSAVTGSYNEQFF
TRBD1 | TRBJ2-5 | once | TRBV10-3 | TGTGCCATCAGTGAGGGGACAGTGGGTGAGACCCAGTACTTC | CAISEGTVGETQYF
. | TRBJ2-7 | . | TRBV19 | TGTGCCAGTAGTAATAGCAGGGAGTACGAGCAGTACTTC | CASSNSREYEQYF
TRBD1 | TRBJ1-1 | . | TRBV28 | TGTGCCAGCAGTACCCCCTCGGACAGGCTCGCTTTCTTT | CASSTPSDRLAFF
. | TRBJ1-5 | . | TRBV4-2 | TGTGCCAGCAGCTACTTCGGGGGATCGGTAAGCAATCAGCCCCAGCATTTT | CASSYFGGSVSNQPQHF